One TCR beta chain is described in this entry. This specimen includes other DNA sequences encoding the same CDR3. This sample was included in a study of cytomegalovirus exposure and HLA in healthy donors. Amplification used 60 Vbeta primers and 13 Jbeta primers. TCRdb keeps only in-frame clones here, not all; method: immunoSEQ multiplex PCR. The sample includes about 150,000 clones, approximately 68% of them seen just once. The receptor was derived from a man aged 55 to 70 in good health and CMV-seronegative. Sequencing input: PBMCs.

CDR3 in amino acids: CASSPPGQGNEKLFF. Written as DNA, the CDR3 is TGTGCCAGCAGCCCACCGGGACAGGGGAATGAAAAACTGTTTTTT. This sequence joins TRBV28 and TRBJ1-4, with 10 bases that match TRBD1. This CDR3 region has 15 residues. Losses at the gene ends were 6 bases for V and 5 bases for J; bases not matched to a gene: 6. Per the germline V gene, CDR1 is MDHEN and CDR2 is SYDVKM.